This T cell receptor beta chain was documented in a study of vaccination and CD4 T cells after COVID-19. Treatment reported: approximately 11-day PBMC culture with coronavirus spike peptide pools or control peptides (ViraFEST assay). Germline CDR1 reads DFQATT; CDR2 reads SNEGSKA (reference sequence). V was clipped by 1 base and J by 8 bases, with 17 bases between them. CDR3 length: 14 residues. An Oncomine TCR Beta short-read assay was used to sequence the DNA from cultured CD4+ T cells. TCRdb redid the calling of the PCR reads with MiXCR, one entry per CDR3 protein. Of 10,000 to 15,000 distinct CDR3 sequences listed, less than 75% are singletons. Points on this clonotype: Its antigen is currently unknown.

Sequencing was done on a sample of CD4+ T cells from blood, cultured in vitro. The sequence derives from a human donor who had recovered from COVID-19. The V gene is TRBV20-1, the J gene TRBJ1-2; tentative D call: TRBD1 (6 bases). CDR3 coding DNA: TGCAGTGCTAGAGGGGGGGACACCCGCGACGGCTACACCTTC. Its protein product is CSARGGDTRDGYTF.